This entry concerns a single TCR beta chain. The record originates from a study of kidney transplant recipient with SARS-CoV-2 infection. Using its own MiXCR run on the reads, TCRdb lists one record per CDR3 protein. The data hold 200,000 to 300,000 distinct CDR3 sequences, with less than 35% observed a single time. This material consisted of a blood sample, taken at baseline and on roughly day 120 from a kidney transplant recipient. This receptor was taken from a male patient in his 30s who had COVID-19 and was a kidney transplant recipient. The graft donor may have given rise to some T cells.

DNA of the CDR3: TGCAGTGCTAGAAGTCCCGCGCGGGAGCAGTACTTC. Translation gives CSARSPAREQYF. The gene calls are TRBV20-1 and TRBJ2-7; D gene unclear. Trimming removed 2 bases from V and 7 bases from J, with 12 bases in between. The CDR3 has 12 amino acids. Per germline, CDR1 DFQATT and CDR2 SNEGSKA (reference sequence).